Listed below are T cell receptor beta chains from one sample, sequenced in a study of blood T cell repertoires in COVID-19. Here immunoSEQ multiplex PCR was the method, and the copy in TCRdb shows in-frame clones only, minus some. The data contain about 74,000 clones, roughly 90% of them singletons. Sequencing input: peripheral blood. Receptors originate from a man aged 50-60 years with acute or convalescent COVID-19. Each CDR3 is given with its conserved first and last residue. A D gene is named only where the DNA matches it firmly. Clone size, where shown, is once, few, many, or a class for clones that have expanded.

CDR3nt: TGTGCCAGCAGTTTCGGACTAGCGACCTACAATGAGCAGTTCTTC; CDR3aa: CASSFGLATYNEQFF; abundance: once; len: 15; d_gene: TRBD2; v_gene: TRBV27; j_gene: TRBJ2-1
CDR3nt: TGTGCCAGCAGCCAAGTTGGTAGCGGGGGGGCCTATACGCAGTATTTT; CDR3aa: CASSQVGSGGAYTQYF; abundance: NA; len: 16; d_gene: TRBD2; v_gene: TRBV4-2; j_gene: TRBJ2-3
CDR3nt: TGTGCCAGTAGTAGAGGGCTCGGAAACACCATATATTTT; CDR3aa: CASSRGLGNTIYF; abundance: once; len: 13; d_gene: NA; v_gene: TRBV19; j_gene: TRBJ1-3
CDR3nt: TGCGCCAGCAGCTTGGTACCCCGGGACACAGTACCGGAGACCCAGTACTTC; CDR3aa: CASSLVPRDTVPETQYF; abundance: once; len: 17; d_gene: NA; v_gene: TRBV5-1; j_gene: TRBJ2-5
CDR3nt: TGTGCCAGCAGCGTAGACCCTAGCGCCTACGAGCAGTACTTC; CDR3aa: CASSVDPSAYEQYF; abundance: NA; len: 14; d_gene: NA; v_gene: TRBV9; j_gene: TRBJ2-7
CDR3nt: TGTGCCAGCAGCTTAGGGGACAGGGGGCATAGCACAGATACGCAGTATTTT; CDR3aa: CASSLGDRGHSTDTQYF; abundance: NA; len: 17; d_gene: TRBD1; v_gene: TRBV7-6; j_gene: TRBJ2-3
CDR3nt: TGTGCCAGCAGTGAATCTTTAGGAGGCAGCTACGAGCAGTACTTC; CDR3aa: CASSESLGGSYEQYF; abundance: NA; len: 15; d_gene: NA; v_gene: TRBV6-1; j_gene: TRBJ2-7
CDR3nt: TGTGCCAGCAGTTCGTTCGGGGGTCGTATTAATCAGCCCCAGCATTTT; CDR3aa: CASSSFGGRINQPQHF; abundance: NA; len: 16; d_gene: NA; v_gene: TRBV27; j_gene: TRBJ1-5
CDR3nt: TGTGCCAGCAGTCCCGGACTAGCGGGGCGAGGAAATGAGCAGTTCTTC; CDR3aa: CASSPGLAGRGNEQFF; abundance: NA; len: 16; d_gene: TRBD2; v_gene: TRBV27; j_gene: TRBJ2-1
CDR3nt: TGCGCCAGCAGCCAAGTCCCGGGGGGCACTGAAGCTTTCTTT; CDR3aa: CASSQVPGGTEAFF; abundance: NA; len: 14; d_gene: NA; v_gene: TRBV4-1; j_gene: TRBJ1-1
CDR3nt: TGTGCCAGCAGCCCGCTAGGTCCCGCGAACACCGGGGAGCTGTTTTTT; CDR3aa: CASSPLGPANTGELFF; abundance: NA; len: 16; d_gene: NA; v_gene: TRBV6-6; j_gene: TRBJ2-2
CDR3nt: TGTGCCAGCAGCCATGTCAACGAGCAGTACTTC; CDR3aa: CASSHVNEQYF; abundance: NA; len: 11; d_gene: NA; v_gene: TRBV3-1/TRBV3-2; j_gene: TRBJ2-7
CDR3nt: TGTGCCAGCAGTTTGAGCGGTAACTCCTACGAGCAGTACTTC; CDR3aa: CASSLSGNSYEQYF; abundance: NA; len: 14; d_gene: NA; v_gene: TRBV6-2/TRBV6-3; j_gene: TRBJ2-7
CDR3nt: TGCGCCAGCAGCCTAGTGCTCAACTTGAACACTGAAGCTTTCTTT; CDR3aa: CASSLVLNLNTEAFF; abundance: NA; len: 15; d_gene: NA; v_gene: TRBV4-3; j_gene: TRBJ1-1
CDR3nt: TGTGCCAGCAGTTTACAGGGCACCAATGAGCAGTTCTTC; CDR3aa: CASSLQGTNEQFF; abundance: NA; len: 13; d_gene: NA; v_gene: TRBV27; j_gene: TRBJ2-1
CDR3nt: TGCAGTGCCCCAGAACTGACAGAGCAGTACTTC; CDR3aa: CSAPELTEQYF; abundance: NA; len: 11; d_gene: NA; v_gene: TRBV20-1; j_gene: TRBJ2-7
CDR3nt: TGTGCCAGCAGCTTAGCCTCGACAGATACGCAGTATTTT; CDR3aa: CASSLASTDTQYF; abundance: few; len: 13; d_gene: NA; v_gene: TRBV7-2; j_gene: TRBJ2-3
CDR3nt: TGTGCCAGCAGCTTGGGGCAGCAAGAGACCCAGTACTTC; CDR3aa: CASSLGQQETQYF; abundance: NA; len: 13; d_gene: NA; v_gene: TRBV5-6; j_gene: TRBJ2-5
CDR3nt: TGTGCCAGCAGCTTAATGAGCGTTAGCTCAGGGGCCCAGTACTTC; CDR3aa: CASSLMSVSSGAQYF; abundance: NA; len: 15; d_gene: NA; v_gene: TRBV7-2; j_gene: TRBJ2-5
CDR3nt: TGTGCCAGCAGCCAAGGGGGTCTTAGATACAATGAGCAGTTCTTC; CDR3aa: CASSQGGLRYNEQFF; abundance: NA; len: 15; d_gene: NA; v_gene: TRBV7-2; j_gene: TRBJ2-1
CDR3nt: TGTGCCAGCAGTGACTCGAGAGGAGAGACCCAGTACTTC; CDR3aa: CASSDSRGETQYF; abundance: NA; len: 13; d_gene: NA; v_gene: TRBV6-4; j_gene: TRBJ2-5
CDR3nt: TGTGCCAGCAGTTCAGCGGGGGGCACAGATACGCAGTATTTT; CDR3aa: CASSSAGGTDTQYF; abundance: NA; len: 14; d_gene: TRBD2; v_gene: TRBV6-4; j_gene: TRBJ2-3
CDR3nt: TGTGCCAGCAGCGGGTGGACAGTGGGAAACACCATATATTTT; CDR3aa: CASSGWTVGNTIYF; abundance: NA; len: 14; d_gene: NA; v_gene: TRBV5-6; j_gene: TRBJ1-3
CDR3nt: TGTGCCTGGCAGTGGGTCGGGGACACAGATACGCAGTATTTT; CDR3aa: CAWQWVGDTDTQYF; abundance: NA; len: 14; d_gene: NA; v_gene: TRBV30; j_gene: TRBJ2-3
CDR3nt: TGTGCCTGGAGTCGGGGAAGGGTACGAATCAATCAGCCCCAGCATTTT; CDR3aa: CAWSRGRVRINQPQHF; abundance: NA; len: 16; d_gene: NA; v_gene: TRBV30; j_gene: TRBJ1-5
CDR3nt: TGTGCCAGCAGTTACCTCCCGGAGGGCGCGGAGACTGAAGCTTTCTTT; CDR3aa: CASSYLPEGAETEAFF; abundance: NA; len: 16; d_gene: NA; v_gene: TRBV6-2/TRBV6-3; j_gene: TRBJ1-1
CDR3nt: TGCGCCAGCAGCTCTGGAGTGGTGGGCACAGATACGCAGTATTTT; CDR3aa: CASSSGVVGTDTQYF; abundance: NA; len: 15; d_gene: NA; v_gene: TRBV5-1; j_gene: TRBJ2-3
CDR3nt: TGTGCCAGCAGCCCACAGGGGGCTGGGGAGACCCAGTACTTC; CDR3aa: CASSPQGAGETQYF; abundance: NA; len: 14; d_gene: TRBD1; v_gene: TRBV9; j_gene: TRBJ2-5
CDR3nt: TGTGCCACCAGCAAAATTGGCGGGAGCGTTTACGAGCAGTACTTC; CDR3aa: CATSKIGGSVYEQYF; abundance: once; len: 15; d_gene: TRBD2; v_gene: TRBV15; j_gene: TRBJ2-7
CDR3nt: TGTGCCATCTCGACAAACGATCAGCCCCAGCATTTT; CDR3aa: CAISTNDQPQHF; abundance: once; len: 12; d_gene: NA; v_gene: TRBV10-3; j_gene: TRBJ1-5
CDR3nt: TGTGCCAGCAGTTACGGACTAGCGACTAATGAGCAGTTCTTC; CDR3aa: CASSYGLATNEQFF; abundance: NA; len: 14; d_gene: TRBD2; v_gene: TRBV6-2/TRBV6-3; j_gene: TRBJ2-1
CDR3nt: TGTGCCAGCAGCCTAGAACAGGGCCGCTCCTATAATTCACCCCTCCACTTT; CDR3aa: CASSLEQGRSYNSPLHF; abundance: NA; len: 17; d_gene: NA; v_gene: TRBV13; j_gene: TRBJ1-6
CDR3nt: TGCGCCAGCAGCACGGGACTAGCTACGAACGAGCAGTACTTC; CDR3aa: CASSTGLATNEQYF; abundance: once; len: 14; d_gene: TRBD2; v_gene: TRBV5-1; j_gene: TRBJ2-7